This T cell receptor (beta chain) appears in the sequencing data of a study of blood T cell repertoires in COVID-19. The wider study: The origin of the acute and convalescent COVID-19 samples was the United States, Italy and Spain.

Using immunoSEQ multiplex PCR, the repertoire was profiled, and TCRdb retains in-frame clones only, with some absent. The data show roughly 120,000 clones, with 90% seen just once and 3.5% to 4% held by the top ten. Germline CDR1 reads SGDLS; CDR2 reads YYNGEE. This CDR3 is built from 16 residues. J was trimmed by 6 bases and V by 3 bases; bases with no gene match: 14. This clonotype originated in an older woman with COVID-19, enrolled during active disease. This chain joins TRBV9 and TRBJ1-2, with 7 nucleotides matching TRBD1. The sample was peripheral blood. The CDR3 region has the DNA TGTGCCAGCAGCGCAGGTCCCCTGACAGGGTCGAATGGCTACACCTTC. Translating it yields CASSAGPLTGSNGYTF.